The clone carrying this TCR beta chain was recorded many times. Its target is unknown. J gave up 9 bases and V 4 bases, and 10 bases lay outside the gene matches. Germline V CDR1 and CDR2: LGHDT, YNNKEL (reference sequence). The CDR3 sequence is 15 residues long. These data are taken from a study of glioma-infiltrating T cells. The iRepertoire nested amplicon-rescue multiplex PCR amplified TCR alpha and beta CDR3s from RNA. From the multiplex PCR reads, TCRdb called clonotypes with MiXCR, one entry per CDR3 protein. Here the sample spans around 43,000 distinct CDR3 sequences, around 24% being singletons. Study-wide results and limits: CDR3 overlap between tissue and blood was very small.

The V gene is TRBV3-1, the J gene TRBJ2-1, with TRBD2 matching over 9 bases. Source material: glioma tissue, nonneoplastic brain tissue, or PBMCs (not recorded which). This TCR was sampled from a human donor with low-grade glioma or glioblastoma, undergoing nonglioma brain surgery, or in good health (not recorded which). The CDR3 protein is CASSLGLAILGEQFF. CDR3 coding DNA: TGTGCCAGCAGCCTCGGACTAGCGATTTTGGGTGAGCAGTTCTTC.